This T cell receptor (beta chain) was recovered during a study of cytomegalovirus exposure and HLA in healthy donors. The data were produced by immunoSEQ multiplex PCR, yet TCRdb's version contains in-frame clones alone and is incomplete. This sample yields about 120,000 clones, of which roughly 87% are seen a single time; 1.9% belongs to the top ten. CDR1 SGHTA and CDR2 FQGNSA come from the germline V gene. The CDR3 covers 15 residues. V lost 1 base, J lost 3 bases, and 13 bases lay in between. The chain joins TRBV7-2 to TRBJ2-7; D might be TRBD1 (6 bases). The sequenced sample consisted of PBMCs. This clonotype originated in a woman aged 18-35 years in good health and CMV-seronegative. CDR3 coding DNA: TGTGCCAGCAGCTTAGTTTTCGGCAGGGGCTACGAGCAGTACTTC. Translating it yields CASSLVFGRGYEQYF.